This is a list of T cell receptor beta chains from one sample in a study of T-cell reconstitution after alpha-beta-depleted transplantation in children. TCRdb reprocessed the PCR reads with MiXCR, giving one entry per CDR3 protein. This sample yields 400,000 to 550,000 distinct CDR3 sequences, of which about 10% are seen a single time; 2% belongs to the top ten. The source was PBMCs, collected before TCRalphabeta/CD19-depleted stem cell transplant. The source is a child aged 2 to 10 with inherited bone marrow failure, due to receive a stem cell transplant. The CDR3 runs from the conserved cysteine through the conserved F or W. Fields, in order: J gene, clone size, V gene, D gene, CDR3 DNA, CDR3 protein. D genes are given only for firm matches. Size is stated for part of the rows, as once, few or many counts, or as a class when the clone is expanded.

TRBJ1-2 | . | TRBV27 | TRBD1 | TGTGCCAGCAGGGGGACAGGGCTCCGCTTCTATGGCTACACCTTC | CASRGTGLRFYGYTF
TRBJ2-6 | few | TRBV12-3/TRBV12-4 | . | TGTGCCAGCTCCTCCCCCCGACCAGGGGACATCTCTGGGGCCAACGTCCTGACTTTC | CASSSPRPGDISGANVLTF
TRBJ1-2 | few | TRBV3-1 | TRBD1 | TGTGCCAGCAGCCAACGAAAAACAGGGGGAGATGGCTACACCTTC | CASSQRKTGGDGYTF
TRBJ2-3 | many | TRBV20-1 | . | TGCAGTGCTAGAGATGTAAAGCGGAGCACAGATACGCAGTATTTT | CSARDVKRSTDTQYF
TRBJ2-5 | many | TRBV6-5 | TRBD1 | TGTGCCAGCAGTAGGGACAGCCTGACCCAGTACTTC | CASSRDSLTQYF
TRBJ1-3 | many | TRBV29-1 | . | TGCAGCGTTGAAAAGGGCTCTGGAAACACCATATATTTT | CSVEKGSGNTIYF
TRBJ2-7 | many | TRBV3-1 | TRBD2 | TGTGCCAGCAGCCAAGATGTGGCTAGCGGGAGGGACGAGCAGTACTTC | CASSQDVASGRDEQYF
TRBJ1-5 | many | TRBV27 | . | TGTGCCAGCAGTTTATCAGGGAGGGGTCAGCCCCAGCATTTT | CASSLSGRGQPQHF
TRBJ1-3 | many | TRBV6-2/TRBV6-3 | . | TGTGCCAGCAGCCAATGGGGATACTCTGGAAACACCATATATTTT | CASSQWGYSGNTIYF
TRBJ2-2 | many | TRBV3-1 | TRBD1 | TGTGCCAGCAGCCAAGACAGGGGGCCCGGGGAGCTGTTTTTT | CASSQDRGPGELFF
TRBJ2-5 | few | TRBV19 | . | TGTGCCAGTAGTATAGGCGTCTTTCTCCTTAAAGAGACCCAGTACTTC | CASSIGVFLLKETQYF
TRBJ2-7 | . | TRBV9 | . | TGTGCCAGCACCCTGGGGCCAGTCCCCTACGAGCAGTACTTC | CASTLGPVPYEQYF
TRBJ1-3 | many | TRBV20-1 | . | TGCAGTGCCAGGGCCCAATTCGGGGCCAGAAACACCATATATTTT | CSARAQFGARNTIYF
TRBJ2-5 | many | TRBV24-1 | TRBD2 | TGTGCCACCAGTGACGAACGTGGGACTATTGAAGAGACCCAGTACTTC | CATSDERGTIEETQYF
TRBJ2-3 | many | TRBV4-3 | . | TGCGCCAGCAGCCAAGATTGGCGGGATACGCAGTATTTT | CASSQDWRDTQYF
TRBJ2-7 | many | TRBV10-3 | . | TGTGCCATCAGTGAGTCGGGCAGGGTATACGAGCAGTACTTC | CAISESGRVYEQYF
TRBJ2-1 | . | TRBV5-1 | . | TGCGCCAGCAGCTTGGGGGGAAGCTCCTACAATGGGCAGTTCTTC | CASSLGGSSYNGQFF
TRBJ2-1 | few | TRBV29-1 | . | TGCAGCGTTGATAATGGTTCTAGCTCCTACAATGAGCAGTTCTTC | CSVDNGSSSYNEQFF
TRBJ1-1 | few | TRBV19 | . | TGTGCCAGTAGTATCGGAGGGATTAGGACTGAAGCTTTCTTT | CASSIGGIRTEAFF
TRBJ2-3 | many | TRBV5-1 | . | TGCGCCAGCAGCTTGGCGCTGGGACGCACAGATACGCAGTATTTT | CASSLALGRTDTQYF
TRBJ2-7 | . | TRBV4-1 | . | TGCGCCAGCAGCCAAGACGGGACATGGGCGGGCGAGCAGTACTTC | CASSQDGTWAGEQYF
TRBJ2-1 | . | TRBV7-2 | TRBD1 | TGTGCCAGCAGCTTACCGGGACAGTTCTACAATGAGCAGTTCTTC | CASSLPGQFYNEQFF
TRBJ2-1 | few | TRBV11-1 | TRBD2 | TGTGCCAGCCTCCACGCTCCGGGACTAGCGGGAGGTACCCGATACAATGAGCAGTTCTTC | CASLHAPGLAGGTRYNEQFF
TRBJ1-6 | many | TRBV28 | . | TGTGCCAGCAGTTTAGGGTATTCACCCCTCCACTTT | CASSLGYSPLHF
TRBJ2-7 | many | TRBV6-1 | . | TGTGCCAGCAGTGAAGTTCTAGCTTCAGCCTACGAGCAGTACTTC | CASSEVLASAYEQYF
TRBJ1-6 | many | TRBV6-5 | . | TGTGCCAGTTCTCAAGCAGGGTCACCCCTCCACTTT | CASSQAGSPLHF
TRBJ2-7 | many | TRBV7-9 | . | TGTGCCAGCAGCTTAGTATCCAGGCTCGGGTACGAGCAGTACTTC | CASSLVSRLGYEQYF
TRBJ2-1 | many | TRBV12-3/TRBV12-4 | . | TGTGCCAGCCTACCGGGGTGGGAGCGTAATGAGCAGTTCTTC | CASLPGWERNEQFF
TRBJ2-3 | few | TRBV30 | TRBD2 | TGTGCCTGGAGAGGACTAGCGGGAGTTCCAACAGATACGCAGTATTTT | CAWRGLAGVPTDTQYF
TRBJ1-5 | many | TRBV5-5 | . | TGTGCCAGCAGCTTCTCTAGCAATCAGCCCCAGCATTTT | CASSFSSNQPQHF
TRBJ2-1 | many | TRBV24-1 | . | TGTGCCACCAGTCAATATGACAGATCCTACAATGAGCAGTTCTTC | CATSQYDRSYNEQFF
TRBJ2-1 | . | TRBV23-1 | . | TGCGCCAGCAGTCAATCAGGCTTGGGAGGCTTCCTTAGGAATGAGCAGTTCTTC | CASSQSGLGGFLRNEQFF
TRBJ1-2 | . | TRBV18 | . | TGTGCCAGCTCACCTCCCGCAGGGGACCTCGGGGATGGCTACACCTTC | CASSPPAGDLGDGYTF
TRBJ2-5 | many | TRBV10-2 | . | TGCGCCAGCAGTGGTAATATGGAGACCCAGTACTTC | CASSGNMETQYF
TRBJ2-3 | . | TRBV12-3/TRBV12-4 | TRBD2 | TGTGCCAGCAGTTTGGGTCTAGCGGGAGGGCCAGAGTATTTT | CASSLGLAGGPEYF
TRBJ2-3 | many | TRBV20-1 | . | TGCAGTGCTAGAGGGTTATCCGATTTTAGCACAGATACGCAGTATTTT | CSARGLSDFSTDTQYF
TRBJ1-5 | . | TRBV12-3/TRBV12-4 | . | TGTGCCAGCAGTTCCTGGGGGGGACTTGGGAGCAATCAGCCCCAGCATTTT | CASSSWGGLGSNQPQHF
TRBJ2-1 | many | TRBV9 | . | TGTGCCAGCAGCGTACAGGGATTCGATGAGCAGTTCTTC | CASSVQGFDEQFF
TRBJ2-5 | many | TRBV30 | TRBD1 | TGTGCCTGGAGTAAACAGGGGGGGACCCAGTACTTC | CAWSKQGGTQYF
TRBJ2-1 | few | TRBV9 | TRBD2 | TGTGCCAGCAGCGCCTCCGGGACTAGCGGGAGGGGGGGTTACAATGAGCAGTTCTTC | CASSASGTSGRGGYNEQFF
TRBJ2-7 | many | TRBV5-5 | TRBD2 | TGTGCCAGCAGCCTCGCAAGGAAACTAGCGCCTTCCTACGAGCAGTACTTC | CASSLARKLAPSYEQYF
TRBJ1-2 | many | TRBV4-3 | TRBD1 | TGCGCCAGCAGCCGGACAGGGAAGGGCTATGGCTACACCTTC | CASSRTGKGYGYTF
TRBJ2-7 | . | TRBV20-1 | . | TGCAGTGCGGAGCCAATGAGTCAGGGAGGAACCTACGAGCAGTACTTC | CSAEPMSQGGTYEQYF
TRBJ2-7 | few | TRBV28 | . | TGTGCCAGCAGTTTAGCTACCTACGAGCAGTACTTC | CASSLATYEQYF
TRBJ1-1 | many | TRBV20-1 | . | TGCAGTGCTGGTGCCGCGGGGGTCGAAGCTTTCTTT | CSAGAAGVEAFF
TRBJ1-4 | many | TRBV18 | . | TGTGCCAGCTCACCATTTATTACGACAGGTCCTGCAACTAATGAAAAACTGTTTTTT | CASSPFITTGPATNEKLFF
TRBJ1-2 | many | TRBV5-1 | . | TGCGCCAGCAGCTCGGACGGGGAATATGGCTACACCTTC | CASSSDGEYGYTF
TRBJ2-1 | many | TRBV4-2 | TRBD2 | TGTGCCAGCAGCCGAGTGCTAGCGGGACCCTACAATGAGCAGTTCTTC | CASSRVLAGPYNEQFF
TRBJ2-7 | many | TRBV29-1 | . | TGCAGCGTTCGCAGGGGTGCATCCTACGAGCAGTACTTC | CSVRRGASYEQYF
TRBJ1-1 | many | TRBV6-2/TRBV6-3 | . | TGTGCCAGCCTCTGGTCCGGGAACACTGAAGCTTTCTTT | CASLWSGNTEAFF
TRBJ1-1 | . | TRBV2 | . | TGTGCCAGCAATCCCGGGGTAGGAACTGAAGCTTTCTTT | CASNPGVGTEAFF
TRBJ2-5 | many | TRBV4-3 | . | TGCGCCAGCAGCCAAGGAACAGGGTCAGTGGAGACCCAGTACTTC | CASSQGTGSVETQYF
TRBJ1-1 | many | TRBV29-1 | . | TGCAGCGTTGAGATTGGCCTGAACACTGAAGCTTTCTTT | CSVEIGLNTEAFF
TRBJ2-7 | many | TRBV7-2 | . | TGTGCCAGCAGCTTTAGTAGTCAGTTAGGTGTCGAGCAGTACTTC | CASSFSSQLGVEQYF
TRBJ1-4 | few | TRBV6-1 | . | TGTGCCAGCCAAAGCGCGGACGCAACTAATGAAAAACTGTTTTTT | CASQSADATNEKLFF
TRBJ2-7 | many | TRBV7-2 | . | TGTGCCAGCAGCTTTAGTAGCGGTCGCTACGAGCAGTACTTC | CASSFSSGRYEQYF
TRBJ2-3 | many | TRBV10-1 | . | TGCGCCAGCAGTGATGAGCCGCTCTTAACAGATACGCAGTATTTT | CASSDEPLLTDTQYF
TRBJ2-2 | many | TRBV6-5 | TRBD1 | TGTGCCAGCAGTTACACCACAGGGGCCGGGGAGCTGTTTTTT | CASSYTTGAGELFF